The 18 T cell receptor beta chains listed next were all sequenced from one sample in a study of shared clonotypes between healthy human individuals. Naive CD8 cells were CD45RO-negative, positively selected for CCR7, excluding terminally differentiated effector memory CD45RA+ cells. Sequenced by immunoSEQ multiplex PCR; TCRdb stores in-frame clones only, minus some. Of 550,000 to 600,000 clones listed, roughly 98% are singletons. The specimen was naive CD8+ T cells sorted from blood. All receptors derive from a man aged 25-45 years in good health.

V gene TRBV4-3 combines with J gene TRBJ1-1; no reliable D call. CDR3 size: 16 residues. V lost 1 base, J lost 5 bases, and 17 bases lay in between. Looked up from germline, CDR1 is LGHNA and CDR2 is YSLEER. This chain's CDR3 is CASSQAGRAVGTEAFF. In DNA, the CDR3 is TGCGCCAGCAGCCAAGCTGGCCGGGCCGTGGGGACTGAAGCTTTCTTT.

CDR3 bases: TGTGCCATCAGTGACGGGCCTCAACCACCCTACGAGCAGTACTTC. This codes for CAISDGPQPPYEQYF. The chain links TRBV10-3 to TRBJ2-7; D remains ambiguous. V was cut by 3 bases and J by 2 bases, with 14 bases left in between. Germline values: CDR1 ENHRY, CDR2 SYGVKD. The CDR3 consists of 15 residues.

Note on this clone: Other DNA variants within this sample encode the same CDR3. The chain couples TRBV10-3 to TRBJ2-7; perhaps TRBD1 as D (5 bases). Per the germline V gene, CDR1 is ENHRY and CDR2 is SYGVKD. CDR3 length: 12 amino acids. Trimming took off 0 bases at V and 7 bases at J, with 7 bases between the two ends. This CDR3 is CAISESKGEQYF. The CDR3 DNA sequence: TGTGCCATCAGTGAGTCGAAGGGGGAGCAGTACTTC.

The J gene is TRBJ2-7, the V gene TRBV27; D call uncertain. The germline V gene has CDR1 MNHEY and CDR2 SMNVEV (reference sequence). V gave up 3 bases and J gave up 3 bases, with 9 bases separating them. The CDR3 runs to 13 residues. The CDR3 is CASSFRINYEQYF. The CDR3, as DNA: TGTGCCAGCAGTTTTCGTATTAACTACGAGCAGTACTTC.

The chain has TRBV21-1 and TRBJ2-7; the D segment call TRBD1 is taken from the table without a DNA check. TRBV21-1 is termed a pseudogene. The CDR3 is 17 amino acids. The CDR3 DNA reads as TGTGCCAGCAGCAAAGAGGGGGTTATCGACAGATCCTACGAGCAGTACTTC. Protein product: CASSKEGVIDRSYEQYF.

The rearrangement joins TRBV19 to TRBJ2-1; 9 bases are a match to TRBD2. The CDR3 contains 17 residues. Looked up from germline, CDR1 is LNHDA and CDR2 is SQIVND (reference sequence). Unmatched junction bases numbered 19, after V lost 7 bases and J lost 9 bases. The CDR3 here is CASTLIHGLAGDSEQFF. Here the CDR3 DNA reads TGTGCCAGTACCCTCATTCACGGGTTAGCGGGAGATAGTGAGCAGTTCTTC. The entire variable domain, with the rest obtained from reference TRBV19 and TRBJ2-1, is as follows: DGGITQSPKYLFRKEGQNVTLSCEQNLNHDAMYWYRQDPGQGLRLIYYSQIVNDFQKGDIAEGYSVSREKKESFPLTVTSAQKNPTAFYLCASTLIHGLAGDSEQFFGPGTRLTVL.

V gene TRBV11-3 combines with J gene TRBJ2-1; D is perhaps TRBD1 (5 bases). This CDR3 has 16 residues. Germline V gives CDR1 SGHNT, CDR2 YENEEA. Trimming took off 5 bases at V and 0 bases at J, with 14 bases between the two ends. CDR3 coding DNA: TGTGCCAGCAGCAACCGACAGCAAAGCTCCTACAATGAGCAGTTCTTC. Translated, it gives CASSNRQQSSYNEQFF.

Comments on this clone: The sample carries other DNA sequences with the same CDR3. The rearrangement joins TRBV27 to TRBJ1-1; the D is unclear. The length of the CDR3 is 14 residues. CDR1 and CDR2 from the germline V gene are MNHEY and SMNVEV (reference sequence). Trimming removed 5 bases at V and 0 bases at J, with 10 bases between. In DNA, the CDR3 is TGTGCCAGCAGTCTAGGAGGGCTGAACACTGAAGCTTTCTTT. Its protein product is CASSLGGLNTEAFF.

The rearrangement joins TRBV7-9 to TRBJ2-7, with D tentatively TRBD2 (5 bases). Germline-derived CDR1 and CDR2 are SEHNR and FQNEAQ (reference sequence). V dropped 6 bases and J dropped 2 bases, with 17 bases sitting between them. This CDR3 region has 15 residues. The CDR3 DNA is TGTGCCAGCAGTGGTGGAACTAGTCCAGCCTACGAGCAGTACTTC. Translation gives CASSGGTSPAYEQYF.

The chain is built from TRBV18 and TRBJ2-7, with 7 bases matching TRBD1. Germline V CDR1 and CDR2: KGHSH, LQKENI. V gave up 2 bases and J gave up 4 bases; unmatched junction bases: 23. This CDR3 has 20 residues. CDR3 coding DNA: TGTGCCAGCTCACCAGGGCCCGAGACAGGGTTAACAATCCTCCGGTACGAGCAGTACTTC. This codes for CASSPGPETGLTILRYEQYF.

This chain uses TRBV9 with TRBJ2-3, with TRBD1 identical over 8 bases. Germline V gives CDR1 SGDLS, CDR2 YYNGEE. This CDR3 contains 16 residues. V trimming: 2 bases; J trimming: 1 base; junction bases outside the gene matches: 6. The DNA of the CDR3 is TGTGCCAGCAGCGTCTCGGACAGGGTTGGCACAGATACGCAGTATTTT. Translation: CASSVSDRVGTDTQYF.

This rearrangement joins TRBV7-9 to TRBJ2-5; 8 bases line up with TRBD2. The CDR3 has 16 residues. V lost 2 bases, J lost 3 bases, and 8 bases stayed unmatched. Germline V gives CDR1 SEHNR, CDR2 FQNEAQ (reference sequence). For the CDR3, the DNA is TGTGCCAGCAGCTTATTCTCGGGGGGGGCCAAAGAGACCCAGTACTTC. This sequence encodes CASSLFSGGAKETQYF.

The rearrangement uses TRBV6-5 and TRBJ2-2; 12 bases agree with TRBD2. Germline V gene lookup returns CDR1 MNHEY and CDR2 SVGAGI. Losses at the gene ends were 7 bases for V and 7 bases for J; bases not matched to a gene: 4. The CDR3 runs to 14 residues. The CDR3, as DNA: TGTGCCAGCATGCTACTAGCGGGAGGCGGGGAGCTGTTTTTT. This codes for CASMLLAGGGELFF.

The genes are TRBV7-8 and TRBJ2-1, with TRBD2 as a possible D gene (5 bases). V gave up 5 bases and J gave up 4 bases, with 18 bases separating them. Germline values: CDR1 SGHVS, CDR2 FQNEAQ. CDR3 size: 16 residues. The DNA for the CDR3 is TGTGCCAGCAGCCTGGCCCGTAGCGCTTCTTACAATGAGCAGTTCTTC. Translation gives CASSLARSASYNEQFF.

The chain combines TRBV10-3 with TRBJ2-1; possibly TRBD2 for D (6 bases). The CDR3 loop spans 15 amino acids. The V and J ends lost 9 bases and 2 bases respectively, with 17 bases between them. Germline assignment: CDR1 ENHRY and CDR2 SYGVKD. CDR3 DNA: TGTGCCATTCTCGACCGTAGCGGTACCTACAATGAGCAGTTCTTC. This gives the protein CAILDRSGTYNEQFF.

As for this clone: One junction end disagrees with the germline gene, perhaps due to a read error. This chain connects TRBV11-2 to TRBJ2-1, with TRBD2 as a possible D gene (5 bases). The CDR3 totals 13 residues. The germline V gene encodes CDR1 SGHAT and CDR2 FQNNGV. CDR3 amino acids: CASSLASFHEQFF. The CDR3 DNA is TGTGCCAGCAGTTTAGCTAGCTTCCATGAGCAGTTCTTC.

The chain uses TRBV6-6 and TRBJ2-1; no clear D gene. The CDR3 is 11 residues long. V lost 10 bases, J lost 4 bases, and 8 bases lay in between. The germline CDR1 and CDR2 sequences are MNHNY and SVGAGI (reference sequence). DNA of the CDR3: TGTGCCACCAACACGTACAATGAGCAGTTCTTC. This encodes CATNTYNEQFF.

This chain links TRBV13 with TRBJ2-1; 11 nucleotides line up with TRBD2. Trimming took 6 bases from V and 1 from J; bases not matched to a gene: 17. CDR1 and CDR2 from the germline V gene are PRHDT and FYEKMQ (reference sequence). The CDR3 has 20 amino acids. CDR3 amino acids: CASSFYLFTSGSISYNEQFF. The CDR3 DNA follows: TGTGCCAGCAGTTTTTACCTATTCACTAGCGGGAGTATTTCCTACAATGAGCAGTTCTTC.